This TCR beta chain was profiled in a study of early stage breast cancer tumors. Study-wide results and caveats: Commonly generated sequences made up most enriched TCRB sequences shared between patients. Tumors had roughly 2.5-fold higher T cell density than normal breast.

Trimming left V 5 bases short and J 7 bases short, with 18 bases between. The germline V gene has CDR1 SEHNR and CDR2 FQNEAQ (reference sequence). The CDR3 is 14 residues long. Concerning this clone itself: Its antigen is not known.

The protocol was immunoSEQ multiplex PCR, while the TCRdb copy is restricted to in-frame clones and leaves out a portion. The table shows some 29,000 clones, with 84% occurring only once. The chain links TRBV7-9 to TRBJ2-7; possible D gene TRBD2, 6 bases. The clonotype originates from a person aged 45 to 59 with breast cancer. Sequenced input: blood. The CDR3 nucleotides read TGTGCCAGCAGCCCGGGGGTGGGATGGGGGGAGCAGTACTTC. It specifies CASSPGVGWGEQYF.